This TCR beta chain is drawn from a study of cytomegalovirus exposure and HLA in healthy donors. CDR1 and CDR2 (germline): MDHEN, SYDVKM. The CDR3 spans 14 residues. V was pared by 3 bases and J by 4 bases, with 6 bases of the junction left unmatched. Worth noting for this clone: The antigen is undetermined.

Study findings and constraints: In a later analysis, 17,000 or so TCR beta sequences were associated with HLA alleles at 0.05 false discovery rate.

Each donor's status was that of a healthy bone marrow donor. PCR involved 60 Vbeta and 13 Jbeta primers. Repertoires were generated with immunoSEQ multiplex PCR, while TCRdb's copy carries only in-frame clones and drops some. The table includes about 210,000 clones, around 87% detected once. The sequenced material came from PBMCs. This clonotype originated in a boy aged 2 to 10 in good health and CMV-seronegative. This rearrangement joins TRBV28 to TRBJ2-7; TRBD2 matches at 7 bases. The CDR3 nucleotides are TGTGCCAGCAGTTTCTCCTGGGGAGGGTACGAGCAGTACTTC. Residues: CASSFSWGGYEQYF.